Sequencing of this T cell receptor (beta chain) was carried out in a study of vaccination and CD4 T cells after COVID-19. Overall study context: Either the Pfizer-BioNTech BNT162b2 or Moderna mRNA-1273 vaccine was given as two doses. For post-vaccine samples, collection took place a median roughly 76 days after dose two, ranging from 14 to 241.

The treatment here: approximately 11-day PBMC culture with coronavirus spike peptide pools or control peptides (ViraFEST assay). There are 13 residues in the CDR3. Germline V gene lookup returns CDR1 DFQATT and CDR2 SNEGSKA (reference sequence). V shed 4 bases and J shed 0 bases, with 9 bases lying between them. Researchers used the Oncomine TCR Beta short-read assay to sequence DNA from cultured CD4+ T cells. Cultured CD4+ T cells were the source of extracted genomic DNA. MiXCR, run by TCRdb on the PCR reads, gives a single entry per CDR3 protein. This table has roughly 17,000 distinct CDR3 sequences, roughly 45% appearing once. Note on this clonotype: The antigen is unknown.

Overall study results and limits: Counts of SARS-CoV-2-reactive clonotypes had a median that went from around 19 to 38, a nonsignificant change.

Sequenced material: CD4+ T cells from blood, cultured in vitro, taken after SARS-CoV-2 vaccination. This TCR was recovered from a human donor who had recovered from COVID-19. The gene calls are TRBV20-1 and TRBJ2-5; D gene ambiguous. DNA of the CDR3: TGCAGTGCTAACGACGACAACCAAGAGACCCAGTACTTC. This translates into CSANDDNQETQYF.